The sequence of this T cell receptor beta chain was determined in a study of cytomegalovirus exposure and HLA in healthy donors. General study points: Most subjects had HLA-A and HLA-B alleles reportedly predicted accurately by TCR beta sequences. As was reported, the classifier diagnosed cytomegalovirus status with high specificity and sensitivity.

The PCR employed 60 Vbeta primers together with 13 Jbeta primers. Repertoires were generated with immunoSEQ multiplex PCR, while TCRdb's copy carries only in-frame clones and drops some. The table has approximately 140,000 clones, 63% seen once. The CDR3 runs to 13 residues. Deletions cut 6 bases from V and 3 bases from J, with 11 bases between. Germline V lookup: CDR1 MNHEY, CDR2 SVGAGI. This clone is deemed medium-sized. Its antigen is unidentified. Sample: PBMCs. The receptor comes from a woman aged 55-70 years in good health and CMV-seropositive. The genes are TRBV6-5 and TRBJ1-1; the D gene is possibly TRBD1 (5 bases). The CDR3 bases are TGTGCCAGCAGAGCAGGGCGGCACACTGAAGCTTTCTTT. Its translation: CASRAGRHTEAFF.